A single sample gave rise to the 17 T cell receptor beta chains below, sequenced in a study of T cells in Graves' hyperthyroidism and ophthalmopathy. Amplified TCR beta CDR3 regions came from RNA transcripts. Carried out on the TCR CDR3, a first-round RT-PCR used the HTBI primer set. One entry per CDR3 protein results from TCRdb running MiXCR on the multiplex PCR reads. The sample consists of about 320,000 distinct CDR3 sequences, about 15% of them appearing once. Sequencing was performed on blood. The receptors derive from a man younger than 45 with Graves' hyperthyroidism.

In this sample, this clonotype turned up many times. J is TRBJ1-2 and V is TRBV20-1; perhaps TRBD1 as D (5 bases). V lost 3 bases, J lost 5 bases, and 10 bases lay in between. Germline V CDR1 and CDR2: DFQATT, SNEGSKA (reference sequence). This CDR3 contains 12 residues. The CDR3: CSASWQGYGYTF. DNA of the CDR3: TGCAGTGCTAGTTGGCAGGGTTATGGCTACACCTTC.

This clonotype was seen a few times. V gene TRBV27 combines with J gene TRBJ2-1, with unresolved D. Germline V gene sequence: CDR1 MNHEY, CDR2 SMNVEV (reference sequence). CDR3 length equals 13 residues. V lost 1 base, J lost 8 bases, and 9 bases lay in between. The CDR3 region is CASSLFNTDEQFF. As DNA, the CDR3 is TGTGCCAGCAGTTTATTCAACACTGATGAGCAGTTCTTC.

The table lists this clonotype with many counts. The genes are TRBV12-3 or TRBV12-4 and TRBJ2-5; D may be TRBD1 or TRBD2 (5 bases each). The V and J ends lost 3 bases and 13 bases respectively, with 18 bases between them. The CDR3 covers 13 residues. CDR3 sequence: CASSLNFPGPPYF. In DNA form, the CDR3 reads TGTGCCAGCAGTTTGAACTTCCCGGGACCCCCGTACTTC.

The table lists this clonotype with many counts. The rearrangement joins TRBV6-1 to TRBJ1-2; TRBD1 matches 7 bases. This CDR3 is 12 amino acids long. With 7 bases clipped from V and 8 bases from J, the junction kept 7 bases outside the gene matches. CDR1 MNHNS and CDR2 SASEGT come from the germline V gene. CDR3 nucleotides: TGTGCCAGCACCCCCGACAGGGTCGGCTACACCTTC. It specifies CASTPDRVGYTF.

The table lists this clonotype with many counts. The J gene is TRBJ2-1, the V gene TRBV6-1; the D is unclear. The V gene's germline CDR1 is MNHNS and CDR2 SASEGT. With 1 base removed from V and 8 bases from J, the gap between germline ends came to 12 bases. The CDR3 has 14 amino acids. The CDR3 DNA reads TGTGCCAGCAGTGAAGAGTTTCCTCCATATGAGCAGTTCTTC. Protein sequence: CASSEEFPPYEQFF.

Many counts were recorded for this clonotype. The chain couples TRBV3-1 to TRBJ2-7; no clear D. Trimming stripped 1 base from V and 0 bases from J, with 7 bases between. The germline gives CDR1 LGHDT, CDR2 YNNKEL (reference sequence). This CDR3 is built from 14 residues. The CDR3 nucleotides read TGTGCCAGCAGCCAAGTCCGCGGCTCCTACGAGCAGTACTTC. Its protein product is CASSQVRGSYEQYF.

This clonotype was observed at least ten times. The chain is built from TRBV7-9 and TRBJ2-7; D gene unclear. This CDR3 comprises 15 residues. Germline lookup yields CDR1 SEHNR and CDR2 FQNEAQ (reference sequence). V was shortened by 0 bases and J by 0 bases, with 9 bases between the two germline ends. The DNA of the CDR3 is TGTGCCAGCAGCTTAGCGTATGGCAGCTCCTACGAGCAGTACTTC. Amino acids: CASSLAYGSSYEQYF.

This chain links TRBV18 with TRBJ1-5; TRBD1 agrees at 8 bases. From germline, CDR1 is KGHSH and CDR2 LQKENI. This CDR3 contains 15 residues. J was trimmed by 5 bases and V by 3 bases; bases with no gene match: 6. The DNA for the CDR3 is TGTGCCAGCTCACCGTGGGACAGGCGGGATCAGCCCCAGCATTTT. Protein: CASSPWDRRDQPQHF. Based on the CDR3 plus reference TRBV18 and TRBJ1-5, the full variable domain is NAGVMQNPRHLVRRRGQEARLRCSPMKGHSHVYWYRQLPEEGLKFMVYLQKENIIDESGMPKERFSAEFPKEGPSILRIQQVVRGDSAAYFCASSPWDRRDQPQHFGDGTRLSIL.

This clonotype was observed many times. V usage is TRBV20-1 and J usage is TRBJ2-5, with TRBD1 matching 7 bases. The CDR3 contains 15 residues. Trimming removed 1 base from V and 5 bases from J; junction bases left unmatched: 10. The germline V gene encodes CDR1 DFQATT and CDR2 SNEGSKA (reference sequence). This CDR3 is CSARARDRYIETQYF. The CDR3 coding sequence is TGCAGTGCTAGAGCCAGGGACAGATACATTGAGACCCAGTACTTC.

This clonotype was recorded many times. The chain uses TRBV18 and TRBJ1-3; 7 bases agree with TRBD1. V gave up 3 bases and J gave up 0 bases; unmatched junction bases: 8. Germline V gene lookup returns CDR1 KGHSH and CDR2 LQKENI. The CDR3 extends over 17 amino acids. This CDR3 reads CASSPQPGQNSGNTIYF. CDR3 nucleotides: TGTGCCAGCTCACCTCAACCGGGACAGAACTCTGGAAACACCATATATTTT.

This clonotype occurred many times. The chain is built from TRBV7-8 and TRBJ2-7; the D is unclear. Germline V gene data show CDR1 as SGHVS and CDR2 as FQNEAQ. Trimming shortened V by 2 bases and J by 3 bases, and 14 bases separated the two germline ends. The CDR3 is 15 residues long. In DNA, the CDR3 is TGTGCCAGCAGCTTACGTGCCAGCTTTATCTACGAGCAGTACTTC. As protein: CASSLRASFIYEQYF.

As for this clonotype: This may arise from a read error, as a much more abundant clone is one base away. DNA for the CDR3: TGTGCCAGCAGTTTATCTTTGGCAGGACAGCACACTGAAGCTTTCTTT. This encodes CASSLSLAGQHTEAFF. The genes are TRBV27 and TRBJ1-1, with D possibly TRBD1 on 6 matching bases. Looked up from germline, CDR1 is MNHEY and CDR2 is SMNVEV (reference sequence). This CDR3 region has 16 residues. The V end lost 0 bases, the J end lost 3 bases, and 14 bases lay between the germline ends.

At least ten counts were recorded for this clonotype. The V gene is TRBV6-1, the J gene TRBJ2-3; 8 nucleotides align to TRBD2. Germline values: CDR1 MNHNS, CDR2 SASEGT. The ends lost 7 bases at V and 0 bases at J; junction bases unmatched: 6. CDR3 length: 15 residues. The chain's CDR3 is CASTLSGGSTDTQYF. The CDR3, as DNA: TGTGCCAGCACCCTGAGCGGGGGCAGCACAGATACGCAGTATTTT.

The sample holds many counts of this clonotype. The chain links TRBV30 to TRBJ2-3; D remains ambiguous. Trimming stripped 2 bases from V and 4 bases from J, with 10 bases between. There are 13 residues in the CDR3. Germline CDR1 and CDR2: GTSNPN and SVGIG (reference sequence). CDR3 sequence: CAWSYSTADTQYF. CDR3 nucleotides: TGTGCCTGGAGTTATAGCACCGCAGATACGCAGTATTTT.

The chain joins TRBV14 to TRBJ1-1; D is ambiguous. Germline V gives CDR1 SGHDN, CDR2 FVKESK. Trimming stripped 7 bases from V and 3 bases from J, with 18 bases between. This CDR3 has 15 residues. CDR3 loop: CASKDPKDRDTEAFF. CDR3 bases: TGTGCCAGCAAGGACCCAAAAGATCGGGACACTGAAGCTTTCTTT.

Notes on this clonotype: A read error is possible here, since a much larger clone lies one base away. The rearrangement uses TRBV5-8 and TRBJ2-1; D is unresolved. The CDR3 contains 13 residues. Germline CDR1 and CDR2: SGHTS and YDEGEE. V shed 1 base and J shed 13 bases, with 15 bases lying between them. The CDR3 loop is CASSLWMAETQFF. The CDR3 DNA is TGTGCCAGCAGCTTGTGGATGGCAGAGACCCAGTTCTTC.

This clonotype came up a few times. V and J are TRBV4-1 and TRBJ2-7; 13 bases align to TRBD2. The CDR3 length is 14 residues. The germline V gene has CDR1 MGHRA and CDR2 YSYEKL. J lost 6 bases, V lost 8 bases, and 7 bases had no gene match. CDR3 DNA: TGCGCCAGCCGGGGACTAGCGGGAACAAGCGAGCAGTACTTC. It translates to CASRGLAGTSEQYF.